These T cell receptor beta chains were read from a single sample in a study of blood T cell repertoires in COVID-19. Repertoires were generated with immunoSEQ multiplex PCR, while TCRdb's copy carries only in-frame clones and drops some. Altogether 250,000 to 300,000 clones are present, approximately 85% being singletons, with the ten largest covering about 1%. Sequenced: PBMCs or T cells enriched from blood (not recorded which). The source of these receptors is a woman in her twenties or thirties who had recovered from COVID-19. CDR3s include the opening cysteine and the closing phenylalanine or tryptophan. The order of the fields is CDR3 protein, CDR3 DNA, J gene, clone size, D gene, V gene. The D gene is left open where the match is weak. Expanded clones get a size class; other rows say once, few or many, or leave the size out.

CDR3: CASRDLGQPQHF; DNA: TGTGCCAGCCGGGATTTGGGTCAGCCCCAGCATTTT; J: TRBJ1-5; size: -; D: -; V: TRBV6-5
CDR3: CASSSRTGANEQFF; DNA: TGTGCCAGCAGCTCCCGGACAGGGGCCAATGAGCAGTTCTTC; J: TRBJ2-1; size: -; D: TRBD1; V: TRBV7-6
CDR3: CASSPGGSRGMPQHF; DNA: TGTGCCAGCAGCCCGGGGGGGAGCAGGGGTATGCCCCAGCATTTT; J: TRBJ1-5; size: -; D: -; V: TRBV9
CDR3: CASSLKIRGSRGEQFF; DNA: TGTGCCAGCAGTTTGAAAATCCGGGGATCGAGAGGTGAGCAGTTCTTC; J: TRBJ2-1; size: -; D: -; V: TRBV27
CDR3: CASSLRGGNYGYTF; DNA: TGTGCCAGCAGTTTACGGGGGGGGAACTATGGCTACACCTTC; J: TRBJ1-2; size: -; D: -; V: TRBV27
CDR3: CASSRRRGGDEKLFF; DNA: TGTGCCAGTAGTAGACGCAGGGGAGGGGATGAAAAACTGTTTTTT; J: TRBJ1-4; size: -; D: -; V: TRBV19
CDR3: CASSSGQGPYEQYF; DNA: TGTGCCAGCTCATCGGGACAGGGTCCCTACGAGCAGTACTTC; J: TRBJ2-7; size: -; D: TRBD1; V: TRBV18
CDR3: CSVGGLPRNEQFF; DNA: TGCAGCGTTGGGGGACTACCTAGGAATGAGCAGTTCTTC; J: TRBJ2-1; size: -; D: TRBD2; V: TRBV29-1
CDR3: CASSPEPGQGSPEAFF; DNA: TGTGCCAGCAGTCCAGAACCGGGACAGGGATCCCCTGAAGCTTTCTTT; J: TRBJ1-1; size: -; D: TRBD1; V: TRBV28
CDR3: CASSTDREFYGYTF; DNA: TGTGCCAGCAGCACGGACAGGGAATTCTATGGCTACACCTTC; J: TRBJ1-2; size: -; D: -; V: TRBV21-1
CDR3: CASSSRGHEQYF; DNA: TGTGCCAGCAGCTCCAGGGGCCACGAGCAGTACTTC; J: TRBJ2-7; size: -; D: -; V: TRBV7-9
CDR3: CASSLQGPRITGELFF; DNA: TGTGCCAGCTCACTGCAGGGTCCCAGAATAACCGGGGAGCTGTTTTTT; J: TRBJ2-2; size: -; D: -; V: TRBV18
CDR3: CSVDTGFVGYTF; DNA: TGCAGCGTTGATACAGGGTTTGTGGGCTACACCTTC; J: TRBJ1-2; size: -; D: -; V: TRBV29-1
CDR3: CASSPFRGRSDQPQHF; DNA: TGTGCCAGCAGTCCTTTTAGGGGGCGAAGCGATCAGCCCCAGCATTTT; J: TRBJ1-5; size: once; D: TRBD1; V: TRBV2
CDR3: CASSPFGDSNQPQHF; DNA: TGTGCCAGCTCACCATTCGGGGATAGCAATCAGCCCCAGCATTTT; J: TRBJ1-5; size: -; D: -; V: TRBV18
CDR3: CASSHLTGGFYSYGYTF; DNA: TGTGCCAGCAGCCACCTAACAGGGGGTTTTTATAGCTATGGCTACACCTTC; J: TRBJ1-2; size: -; D: TRBD1; V: TRBV3-1/TRBV3-2
CDR3: CASSLDGTGPQHF; DNA: TGTGCCAGCAGCTTGGATGGGACAGGGCCCCAGCATTTT; J: TRBJ1-5; size: -; D: TRBD1; V: TRBV5-6
CDR3: CAWDSGTGELFF; DNA: TGTGCCTGGGATAGCGGCACCGGGGAGCTGTTTTTT; J: TRBJ2-2; size: -; D: -; V: TRBV30
CDR3: CASSSLGTAKNIQYF; DNA: TGTGCCAGCAGCTCTTTGGGCACGGCCAAAAACATTCAGTACTTC; J: TRBJ2-4; size: -; D: -; V: TRBV5-6
CDR3: CASRTSGGALPQYF; DNA: TGTGCCAGCAGAACTAGCGGGGGGGCTCTTCCGCAGTATTTT; J: TRBJ2-3; size: -; D: TRBD2; V: TRBV5-4
CDR3: CSVPQGWGGGYTF; DNA: TGCAGCGTTCCCCAAGGGTGGGGGGGTGGCTACACCTTC; J: TRBJ1-2; size: once; D: -; V: TRBV29-1
CDR3: CASSPHSRWWNTGELFF; DNA: TGTGCCAGCAGCCCACACTCGCGGTGGTGGAACACCGGGGAGCTGTTTTTT; J: TRBJ2-2; size: -; D: -; V: TRBV3-1/TRBV3-2
CDR3: CASSPTSGGWNEQFF; DNA: TGTGCCAGCAGCCCAACTAGCGGGGGGTGGAATGAGCAGTTCTTC; J: TRBJ2-1; size: -; D: TRBD2; V: TRBV7-3
CDR3: CASSPGLQEQYF; DNA: TGTGCCAGCAGTCCAGGACTACAAGAGCAGTACTTC; J: TRBJ2-7; size: -; D: -; V: TRBV7-9
CDR3: CASSLVATGEDSEKLFF; DNA: TGTGCCAGCAGCTTAGTGGCGACAGGGGAGGACTCTGAAAAACTGTTTTTT; J: TRBJ1-4; size: -; D: TRBD1; V: TRBV7-9
CDR3: CASSKRGFQGYTF; DNA: TGTGCCAGTAGTAAACGGGGGTTTCAGGGCTACACCTTC; J: TRBJ1-2; size: -; D: -; V: TRBV19
CDR3: CASSEPGQPQHF; DNA: TGTGCCAGCAGTGAACCGGGTCAGCCCCAGCATTTT; J: TRBJ1-5; size: -; D: -; V: TRBV6-1
CDR3: CASSLRVPGELFF; DNA: TGTGCCAGCAGCTTACGGGTCCCCGGGGAGCTGTTTTTT; J: TRBJ2-2; size: many; D: -; V: TRBV7-3
CDR3: CASSPSSWGDMSGELFF; DNA: TGTGCCAGCAGTCCCAGTTCTTGGGGCGATATGTCCGGGGAGCTGTTTTTT; J: TRBJ2-2; size: once; D: -; V: TRBV28
CDR3: CASSIPGGGRHEQFF; DNA: TGTGCCAGCTCCATCCCAGGGGGCGGGCGTCATGAGCAGTTCTTC; J: TRBJ2-1; size: -; D: TRBD1; V: TRBV11-1
CDR3: CASSLWPLAGATDTQYF; DNA: TGCGCCAGCAGTTTGTGGCCGCTAGCGGGAGCGACAGATACGCAGTATTTT; J: TRBJ2-3; size: -; D: TRBD2; V: TRBV5-1
CDR3: CASSLLRLQPPTEAFF; DNA: TGTGCCAGCAGTTTACTTCGCTTACAGCCACCCACTGAAGCTTTCTTT; J: TRBJ1-1; size: once; D: -; V: TRBV27
CDR3: CSASEGAQTSVFGEQFF; DNA: TGCAGTGCTAGTGAGGGGGCCCAGACTAGCGTTTTTGGTGAGCAGTTCTTC; J: TRBJ2-1; size: -; D: -; V: TRBV20-1
CDR3: CASSLARGRNTEAFF; DNA: TGTGCCAGCAGCTTAGCGCGGGGACGGAACACTGAAGCTTTCTTT; J: TRBJ1-1; size: -; D: -; V: TRBV11-1
CDR3: CASRPLRGVRGEKLFF; DNA: TGTGCCAGCAGACCCCTCCGTGGGGTCCGAGGGGAAAAACTGTTTTTT; J: TRBJ1-4; size: -; D: -; V: TRBV7-6
CDR3: CASSLLYGTGRGDTQYF; DNA: TGTGCCAGCAGCCTATTATACGGGACAGGGAGGGGAGATACGCAGTATTTT; J: TRBJ2-3; size: -; D: TRBD1; V: TRBV28
CDR3: CASSADYDEWVSGVQPQHF; DNA: TGTGCCAGCAGCGCAGATTACGATGAGTGGGTTTCCGGGGTTCAGCCCCAGCATTTT; J: TRBJ1-5; size: few; D: -; V: TRBV5-8
CDR3: CASSYSPGHGASVQYF; DNA: TGTGCCAGCAGTTATTCTCCGGGACACGGCGCCAGTGTTCAGTACTTC; J: TRBJ2-4; size: -; D: -; V: TRBV6-5
CDR3: CASRVGLGLGKNIQYF; DNA: TGTGCCAGTAGAGTGGGTTTGGGACTAGGCAAAAACATTCAGTACTTC; J: TRBJ2-4; size: -; D: TRBD2; V: TRBV19
CDR3: CAISGLQGYGYTF; DNA: TGTGCCATCAGTGGATTACAGGGATATGGCTACACCTTC; J: TRBJ1-2; size: -; D: -; V: TRBV10-3
CDR3: CSASPHPGLVGETQYF; DNA: TGCAGTGCTAGTCCCCATCCGGGACTAGTGGGGGAGACCCAGTACTTC; J: TRBJ2-5; size: once; D: TRBD2; V: TRBV20-1
CDR3: CARGEKLFF; DNA: TGTGCTCGAGGCGAAAAACTGTTTTTT; J: TRBJ1-4; size: -; D: -; V: TRBV3-1/TRBV3-2
CDR3: CASSLFAGLAGGDEQYF; DNA: TGTGCCAGCAGTTTATTTGCGGGACTAGCGGGGGGGGACGAGCAGTACTTC; J: TRBJ2-7; size: -; D: TRBD2; V: TRBV27
CDR3: CASSQIGDQETQYF; DNA: TGTGCCAGCAGCCAAATCGGGGACCAAGAGACCCAGTACTTC; J: TRBJ2-5; size: -; D: -; V: TRBV5-4
CDR3: CASSLAGQAFYEQYF; DNA: TGCGCCAGCAGCTTGGCCGGACAGGCATTCTACGAGCAGTACTTC; J: TRBJ2-7; size: -; D: TRBD1; V: TRBV5-1
CDR3: CASSLDPYSHEAFF; DNA: TGCGCCAGCAGCTTGGACCCCTACAGTCATGAAGCTTTCTTT; J: TRBJ1-1; size: -; D: -; V: TRBV5-1
CDR3: CASTDLRDRGYGNTIYF; DNA: TGTGCCAGCACCGACCTCCGGGACAGGGGCTATGGAAACACCATATATTTT; J: TRBJ1-3; size: -; D: TRBD1; V: TRBV28
CDR3: CASSFKHFYEQYF; DNA: TGTGCCAGCAGCTTTAAGCACTTCTACGAGCAGTACTTC; J: TRBJ2-7; size: once; D: -; V: TRBV7-9
CDR3: CASSLVGAGNTIYF; DNA: TGTGCCAGCAGCTTGGTAGGGGCTGGAAACACCATATATTTT; J: TRBJ1-3; size: few; D: -; V: TRBV5-4
CDR3: CASSLVGGAGNTIYF; DNA: TGTGCCAGCAGCTTAGTCGGGGGGGCTGGAAACACCATATATTTT; J: TRBJ1-3; size: once; D: -; V: TRBV11-2